A single sample is the source of the 21 T cell receptor beta chains below, sequenced in a study of regulatory T cells in long-lasting Graves disease. As for time point: persistent/refractory GD, antithyroid drugs over 5 years with positive TRAb. TCR sequences were obtained from RNA taken from PBMCs. Investigators prepared the TCR beta libraries by applying iRepertoire HTBI primers and Arm-PCR of CDR3 regions. Each CDR3 protein gets one entry after TCRdb re-called the multiplex PCR reads with MiXCR. There are 400,000 to 500,000 distinct CDR3 sequences in the sample; about 22% occur only once, and 6.5% to 9% lies in the top ten. Sequenced here: peripheral blood mononuclear cells (PBMCs), sampled when the disease was refractory, from a patient treated with antithyroid drugs. The receptor set was obtained from a female donor with Graves disease.

This clonotype was counted ten times or more. This rearrangement joins TRBV6-2 or TRBV6-3 to TRBJ2-5; the D gene could be TRBD1 or TRBD2 (6 bases each). Germline assignment: CDR1 MNHEY and CDR2 SVGEGT. The CDR3 loop spans 13 amino acids. V lost 6 bases to trimming and J lost 4 bases, with 12 bases between them. The CDR3 region has the DNA TGTGCCAGCAGCTACGGAGGGGGAGAGACCCAGTACTTC. This encodes CASSYGGGETQYF.

This clonotype was detected ten times or more. The rearrangement links TRBV28 to TRBJ1-1, with TRBD1 matching 7 bases. Looked up from germline, CDR1 is MDHEN and CDR2 is SYDVKM. V lost 10 bases, J lost 6 bases, and 14 bases stayed unmatched. The CDR3 sequence is 14 residues long. The CDR3 reads CATNSTGTGAEAFF. The CDR3 DNA sequence: TGTGCCACCAATTCGACAGGGACCGGCGCTGAAGCTTTCTTT.

Many counts were recorded for this clonotype. In DNA, the CDR3 is TGTGCCAGCACCTTTAACATAATAATTAGCAATCAGCCCCAGCATTTT. This encodes CASTFNIIISNQPQHF. The genes are TRBV6-1 and TRBJ1-5; D unclear. V was cut by 7 bases and J by 0 bases, with 16 bases left in between. Germline-derived CDR1 and CDR2 are MNHNS and SASEGT. This CDR3 has 16 residues.

This clonotype was counted many times. The V and J genes are TRBV7-9 and TRBJ1-4, with 9 bases lining up with TRBD1. Germline CDR1 reads SEHNR; CDR2 reads FQNEAQ (reference sequence). The CDR3 sequence is 16 residues long. J was trimmed by 6 bases and V by 5 bases; bases with no gene match: 10. The CDR3 DNA reads TGTGCCAGCAGCCCTCCCTCGGGACAGGGAGATGAAAAACTGTTTTTT. Its translation is CASSPPSGQGDEKLFF.

The V and J genes are TRBV4-2 and TRBJ2-7, with 12 bases that match TRBD2. J was trimmed by 2 bases and V by 1 base; bases with no gene match: 3. The CDR3 loop spans 16 amino acids. Germline assignment: CDR1 LGHNA and CDR2 YNFKEQ. CDR3 region: CASSQGRTSGAYEQYF. CDR3 sequence (DNA): TGTGCCAGCAGCCAAGGTAGGACTAGCGGGGCCTACGAGCAGTACTTC.

In this sample, this clonotype turned up many times. This chain links TRBV11-3 with TRBJ2-7; no reliable D call. Trimming took off 2 bases at V and 4 bases at J, with 6 bases between the two ends. The CDR3 has 12 residues. CDR1 is SGHNT, CDR2 YENEEA, per germline. The CDR3: CASSLNKYEQYF. The CDR3 DNA reads TGTGCCAGCAGCTTAAATAAATACGAGCAGTACTTC. The variable domain in full, with the rest retrieved from reference TRBV11-3 and TRBJ2-7, is EAGVVQSPRYKIIEKKQPVAFWCNPISGHNTLYWYLQNLGQGPELLIRYENEEAVDDSQLPKDRFSAERLKGVDSTLKIQPAELGDSAVYLCASSLNKYEQYFGPGTRLTVT.

This clonotype was counted at least ten times. DNA for the CDR3: TGTGCCAGCAAAAAGTACCAAGAGACCCAGTACTTC. This encodes CASKKYQETQYF. V and J are TRBV27 and TRBJ2-5; D remains unclear. The V gene lost 7 bases and the J gene lost 0 bases, with 6 bases spanning the gap. Germline values: CDR1 MNHEY, CDR2 SMNVEV (reference sequence). The CDR3 sequence is 12 residues long.

This clonotype turned up a few times. This chain uses TRBV24-1 with TRBJ1-2; maybe TRBD1 (6 bases). V gave up 7 bases and J gave up 4 bases, with 15 bases separating them. This CDR3 is built from 14 residues. Germline V gives CDR1 KGHDR, CDR2 SFDVKD. The CDR3 is CATRASRDTYGYTF. The CDR3 DNA sequence: TGTGCCACCAGGGCCTCGCGGGACACCTATGGCTACACCTTC.

This clonotype has at least ten counts. This CDR3 is CASSLALGEKLFF. The CDR3 DNA reads TGTGCCAGCAGCTTAGCGCTCGGTGAAAAACTGTTTTTT. V gene TRBV11-2 combines with J gene TRBJ1-4; D ambiguous. The germline V and J ends were trimmed by 1 base and 7 bases, with 7 bases remaining between them. The CDR3 totals 13 residues. The V gene's germline CDR1 is SGHAT and CDR2 FQNNGV.

This clonotype was counted many times. This chain joins TRBV28 and TRBJ2-7; TRBD1 matches at 8 bases. The junction had 7 bases not matched to a gene; V was cut back by 2 bases and J by 4 bases. In germline, CDR1 is MDHEN, CDR2 SYDVKM. This CDR3 is built from 15 residues. The DNA of the CDR3 is TGTGCCAGCAGTTTAGGGGGACAGGTGGGATACGAGCAGTACTTC. It specifies CASSLGGQVGYEQYF.

There are many counts of this clonotype. The chain has TRBV28 and TRBJ2-5; TRBD2 agrees at 9 bases. V lost 3 bases and J lost 5; bases outside the gene matches: 7. This CDR3 is 15 amino acids long. Germline V gene lookup returns CDR1 MDHEN and CDR2 SYDVKM. The CDR3 bases are TGTGCCAGCAGTTTTCCCAGCGGGAGGCCCGAGACCCAGTACTTC. This translates into CASSFPSGRPETQYF.

The gene calls are TRBV5-1 and TRBJ2-5, with D possibly being TRBD2 (6 bases). The CDR3 totals 13 residues. Trimming took 8 bases from V and 3 from J, leaving 14 bases between them. Germline values: CDR1 SGHRS, CDR2 YFSETQ. This CDR3 reads CASSDWGEETQYF. CDR3 DNA: TGCGCCAGTTCGGACTGGGGGGAAGAGACCCAGTACTTC.

This clonotype was seen many times. The J gene is TRBJ1-1, the V gene TRBV28; possible D gene TRBD1, 5 bases. Germline CDR1 and CDR2: MDHEN and SYDVKM. V was shortened by 4 bases and J by 0 bases, with 12 bases between the two germline ends. CDR3 length: 15 amino acids. CDR3 amino acids: CASSSGGLLNTEAFF. CDR3 nucleotide sequence: TGTGCCAGCAGTTCTGGGGGACTCTTGAACACTGAAGCTTTCTTT.

This clonotype was found a few times. The chain recombines TRBV29-1 with TRBJ1-2, with TRBD1 matching over 9 bases. CDR1 and CDR2 from the germline V gene are SQVTM and ANQGSEA. This CDR3 is built from 15 residues. The trim removed 3 bases at V and 3 bases at J, leaving 8 bases unmatched. The CDR3 coding sequence is TGCAGCGTTGATCTCGGGACAGGGATATACTATGGCTACACCTTC. This translates into CSVDLGTGIYYGYTF.

This chain uses TRBV9 with TRBJ2-2; D is possibly TRBD1 (5 bases). There are 15 residues in the CDR3. Deletions cut 0 bases from V and 3 bases from J, with 9 bases between. CDR1 and CDR2 (germline): SGDLS, YYNGEE. This chain's CDR3 is CASSVEDTYTGELFF. The CDR3 DNA reads as TGTGCCAGCAGCGTAGAGGACACCTACACCGGGGAGCTGTTTTTT.

Points on this clonotype: This may be a read error, as it is one base from a much larger clone. The V and J genes are TRBV19 and TRBJ1-2; a possible D gene is TRBD1 (6 bases). The CDR3 runs 12 residues. CDR1 and CDR2 (germline): LNHDA, SQIVND (reference sequence). This chain's CDR3 is CASIQDSYGCTF. The CDR3 nucleotides read TGTGCCAGTATCCAGGACAGCTATGGCTGCACCTTC.

The CDR3 spells CSVYQGREISGNTIYF. CDR3 DNA: TGCAGCGTCTACCAAGGACGGGAGATCTCTGGAAACACCATATATTTT. The rearrangement joins TRBV29-1 to TRBJ1-3; D unresolved. The CDR3 loop spans 16 amino acids. The ends were cut back, 6 bases at V and 0 bases at J, with 18 bases in the middle. CDR1 is SQVTM and CDR2 is ANQGSEA in the germline V gene.

In regard to this clonotype: A much larger clonotype is one base distant, so this may be a read error. The chain combines TRBV12-3 or TRBV12-4 with TRBJ2-7; a weak D match, TRBD2 (6 bases). This CDR3 contains 15 residues. V lost 3 bases and J 5 bases, leaving 17 bases between the germline ends. This CDR3 is CASSLEGPSLHEQYF. The CDR3 coding sequence is TGTGCCAGCAGTTTGGAGGGGCCGAGCTTGCACGAGCAGTACTTC.

Turning to this clonotype: This clone may be a read error of a much larger clone one base away. The CDR3 sequence is CASSWDRVDYGYTF. The CDR3 nucleotides are TGCGCCAGCAGCTGGGACAGGGTGGACTATGGCTACACCTTC. The chain carries TRBV5-1 and TRBJ1-2; TRBD1 aligns across 9 bases. This CDR3 is built from 14 residues. CDR1 SGHRS and CDR2 YFSETQ come from the germline V gene. Trimming removed 3 bases from V and 3 bases from J; junction bases left unmatched: 3.

The CDR3 reads CASSSAASSSYEQYF. The CDR3 DNA reads as TGTGCCAGCAGCTCTGCGGCTTCTAGCTCCTACGAGCAGTACTTC. The chain employs TRBV7-9 and TRBJ2-7; no clear D gene. Germline V CDR1 and CDR2: SEHNR, FQNEAQ (reference sequence). This CDR3 is built from 15 residues. Deletions cut 4 bases from V and 0 bases from J, with 13 bases between.

The chain combines TRBV10-3 with TRBJ2-2; possible D gene TRBD2, 5 bases. CDR1 is ENHRY, CDR2 SYGVKD, per germline. Trimming took 10 bases from V and 3 from J, leaving 12 bases between them. The CDR3 extends over 13 amino acids. CDR3 DNA sequence: TGTGCCAGGCGGACGGACTACACCGGGGAGCTGTTTTTT. It codes for CARRTDYTGELFF.